This T cell receptor (beta chain) was captured in a study of post-analysis software for immune sequencing data. Overall study context: In terms of disease course, relapsing-remitting, secondary progressive and progressive-relapsing multiple sclerosis were included. Whole-study findings and limits: Diversity measured as normalized Chao1 was significantly lower in multiple sclerosis patients than in controls. F measure showed strong co-clustering of same-batch samples. Controls showed lower frequencies than patients for four to six TRBV segments, and TRBV5-6, TRBV5-1 and TRBV20-1 were among these.

Libraries were made from TCR beta cDNA, and they carried unique molecular identifiers. About 500,000 cDNA molecules came from roughly 0.93 to 9.6 million T cells. TCRdb redid the calling of the PCR reads with MiXCR, one entry per CDR3 protein. This sample yields about 430,000 distinct CDR3 sequences, of which about 39% are seen a single time; approximately 7.1% belongs to the top ten. This CDR3 is built from 16 residues. Germline CDR1 MDHEN, CDR2 SYDVKM. V was trimmed by 5 bases and J by 3 bases, leaving 18 bases between them. In regard to this clonotype: Antigen specificity is unknown.

The sequenced sample consisted of blood. The rearrangement links TRBV28 to TRBJ2-3, with D possibly TRBD2 on 6 matching bases. The TCR was taken from a girl aged 2-9 years with multiple sclerosis. The CDR3 coding sequence is TGTGCCAGCAGTCCTTCCCATAGCGGAAAAACAGATACGCAGTATTTT. Translation gives CASSPSHSGKTDTQYF.